These T cell receptor beta chains were read from a single sample in a study of long-term antiretroviral therapy in people with HIV. Clones were read by immunoSEQ multiplex PCR, and TCRdb kept only the in-frame ones, dropping some. The sample yields just under 10,000 clones, about four fifths seen once. The sequencing here drew on unsorted PBMCs, taken 1.8 years before starting antiretroviral therapy. The receptors come from a man aged 40-49 years with HIV. Each CDR3 is given with its conserved first and last residue. The D gene is left open where the match is weak. For some rows the clone size is stated as once, few or many, or as a class when expanded; others skip it.

d_gene	j_gene	abundance	v_gene	CDR3aa	CDR3nt
.	TRBJ2-3	.	TRBV30	CAWSAPGSGTDTQYF	TGTGCCTGGAGTGCCCCGGGTAGTGGAACAGATACGCAGTATTTT
.	TRBJ1-4	.	TRBV18	CASSPEISNEKLFF	TGTGCCAGCTCACCGGAAATTTCTAATGAAAAACTGTTTTTT
.	TRBJ1-1	few	TRBV13	CASSSDSSEAFF	TGTGCCAGCAGCTCCGACAGCTCTGAAGCTTTCTTT
TRBD1	TRBJ1-2	.	TRBV19	CASSPTGWAFYTF	TGTGCCAGTAGTCCGACAGGGTGGGCATTCTACACCTTC
.	TRBJ2-2	medium-sized	TRBV7-8	CASDAGVGELFF	TGTGCCAGCGATGCAGGGGTGGGGGAGCTGTTTTTT
.	TRBJ2-4	.	TRBV4-1	CASSQDITILAKNIQYF	TGCGCCAGCAGCCAAGATATCACAATACTAGCCAAAAACATTCAGTACTTC
.	TRBJ1-1	once	TRBV4-1	CASSQVAGNMNTEAFF	TGCGCCAGCAGCCAAGTGGCAGGAAACATGAACACTGAAGCTTTCTTT
.	TRBJ1-3	once	TRBV6-5	CASSPRGNTIYF	TGTGCCAGCAGTCCCCGAGGAAACACCATATATTTT
TRBD1	TRBJ1-1	.	TRBV6-5	CASSYSGNRGSTEAFF	TGTGCCAGCAGTTACTCGGGGAACAGGGGGAGCACTGAAGCTTTCTTT
TRBD1	TRBJ1-1	.	TRBV29-1	CSGSNLPGQGGNTEAFF	TGCAGCGGGTCAAATTTACCGGGACAGGGGGGGAACACTGAAGCTTTCTTT
TRBD1	TRBJ1-1	.	TRBV5-8	CASSLGGSRGRDTEAFF	TGTGCCAGCAGCTTGGGGGGCTCCAGGGGGAGGGACACTGAAGCTTTCTTT
.	TRBJ2-7	.	TRBV7-9	CASSSRPQHEQYF	TGTGCCAGCAGCTCTAGACCCCAGCACGAGCAGTACTTC
.	TRBJ1-3	once	TRBV12-5	CASGLVVGSSAGNTIYF	TGTGCTAGTGGTTTGGTTGTGGGGTCCAGTGCTGGAAACACCATATATTTT
.	TRBJ1-2	.	TRBV11-2	CASSLEARGGYTF	TGTGCCAGCAGCTTAGAGGCCAGGGGAGGCTACACCTTC
TRBD2	TRBJ2-5	.	TRBV13	CASSSRLAGAETQYF	TGTGCCAGCAGCTCCCGACTAGCGGGGGCGGAGACCCAGTACTTC